The 27 T cell receptor beta chains given below trace back to one sample, sequenced in a study of blood T cell repertoires in COVID-19. Assay used: immunoSEQ multiplex PCR; TCRdb lists only in-frame clones, some missing. The sample shows 93,000 or so clones, 89% of them seen only once. Input material: peripheral blood. The source is an elderly woman in a cohort sampled during active COVID-19.

The chain uses TRBV5-8 and TRBJ1-2; 12 nucleotides line up with TRBD1. Trimming at V came to 4 bases and at J to 5 bases, leaving 6 bases not matched to a gene. The CDR3 consists of 15 residues. Germline V gene lookup returns CDR1 SGHTS and CDR2 YDEGEE. CDR3 DNA: TGTGCCAGCAGCCTCCGGGACAGGGGGCCTTATGGCTACACCTTC. This translates into CASSLRDRGPYGYTF.

V gene TRBV7-9 combines with J gene TRBJ2-3; 7 bases map to TRBD1. Germline values: CDR1 SEHNR, CDR2 FQNEAQ (reference sequence). This CDR3 has 18 amino acids. With V trimmed by 6 bases and J by 0 bases, 15 bases remained unmatched. CDR3: CASSARTGQIPSTDTQYF. CDR3 bases: TGTGCCAGCAGTGCGCGGACAGGCCAAATACCTAGCACAGATACGCAGTATTTT.

This clone was detected only once. The chain uses TRBV28 and TRBJ2-2; TRBD2 is a possible D gene (5 bases). Germline lookup yields CDR1 MDHEN and CDR2 SYDVKM. V was cut by 8 bases and J by 1 base, with 14 bases left in between. CDR3 length: 15 residues. CDR3 amino acids: CASYGGGRNTGELFF. The CDR3 DNA follows: TGTGCCAGCTATGGAGGAGGACGGAACACCGGGGAGCTGTTTTTT.

This chain joins TRBV7-9 and TRBJ2-7; 9 nucleotides match TRBD1. This CDR3 has 17 residues. V was clipped by 1 base and J by 1 base; unmatched bases: 8. Germline-derived CDR1 and CDR2 are SEHNR and FQNEAQ (reference sequence). The CDR3 DNA is TGTGCCAGCAGCTTAGGGACAGGGGCCTTAATATCCTACGAGCAGTACTTC. It codes for CASSLGTGALISYEQYF.

The rearrangement links TRBV7-2 to TRBJ2-1; D is possibly TRBD1 (6 bases). Per the germline V gene, CDR1 is SGHTA and CDR2 is FQGNSA. This CDR3 contains 14 residues. V was clipped by 4 bases and J by 7 bases, with 14 bases between them. CDR3 region: CASSSPGQHNEQFF. In DNA form, the CDR3 reads TGTGCCAGCAGCTCACCGGGACAACATAATGAGCAGTTCTTC.

This chain links TRBV7-3 with TRBJ2-3; perhaps TRBD2 as D (6 bases). Germline-derived CDR1 and CDR2 are SGHTA and FQGTGA. Trimming pared 2 bases from V and 4 bases from J, leaving 13 bases between. This CDR3 is built from 15 residues. The CDR3 DNA sequence: TGTGCCAGCAGCTTACCAGCTGGGGGGTCAGATACGCAGTATTTT. Residues: CASSLPAGGSDTQYF.

V gene TRBV19 combines with J gene TRBJ2-3; weak D call: TRBD1 (6 bases). CDR1 and CDR2 (germline): LNHDA, SQIVND (reference sequence). CDR3 length equals 14 residues. V was clipped by 6 bases and J by 0 bases, with 10 bases between them. The CDR3 nucleotides read TGTGCCAGTAGCCTCGGACAGAGCACAGATACGCAGTATTTT. Protein: CASSLGQSTDTQYF.

The J gene is TRBJ2-1, the V gene TRBV28; tentatively, D is TRBD1 (5 bases). Trimming shortened V by 8 bases and J by 1 base, and 9 bases separated the two germline ends. CDR1 and CDR2 (germline): MDHEN, SYDVKM. The CDR3 has 13 amino acids. The CDR3 DNA reads as TGTGCCAGCTCACAGGTGTCCTACAATGAGCAGTTCTTC. This translates into CASSQVSYNEQFF.

V gene TRBV25-1 combines with J gene TRBJ1-5, with 9 bases fitting TRBD1. This CDR3 is 15 amino acids long. CDR1 is MGHDK, CDR2 SYGVNS, per germline. With V trimmed by 3 bases and J by 4 bases, 4 bases remained unmatched. The CDR3 sequence: CASSDPTGGNQPQHF. CDR3 coding DNA: TGTGCCAGCAGTGACCCGACAGGGGGGAATCAGCCCCAGCATTTT.

This clone is judged medium-sized. The chain uses TRBV4-1 and TRBJ1-4; 9 bases match TRBD1. V lost 0 bases and J lost 7; bases outside the gene matches: 6. Germline lookup yields CDR1 MGHRA and CDR2 YSYEKL. The CDR3 contains 16 residues. The chain's CDR3 is CASSQESGTGSEKLFF. CDR3 DNA sequence: TGCGCCAGCAGCCAAGAATCCGGGACAGGGAGTGAAAAACTGTTTTTT.

The CDR3: CASSTGGATSVEKLFF. The CDR3 nucleotides are TGTGCCAGTAGTACAGGGGGCGCAACTAGTGTTGAAAAACTGTTTTTT. V is TRBV19 and J is TRBJ1-4; TRBD1 matches at 8 bases. Germline V gene lookup returns CDR1 LNHDA and CDR2 SQIVND (reference sequence). This CDR3 is built from 16 residues. J gave up 7 bases and V 4 bases, and 11 bases lay outside the gene matches.

V is TRBV5-1 and J is TRBJ2-3; TRBD2 matches 10 bases. Germline CDR1 and CDR2: SGHRS and YFSETQ. The CDR3 spans 16 residues. V dropped 3 bases and J dropped 5; count of bases not matched to a gene: 9. The CDR3 loop reads CASSSDLAGVGDTQYF. For the CDR3, the DNA is TGCGCCAGCAGCTCGGACCTAGCGGGAGTGGGAGATACGCAGTATTTT.

The J gene is TRBJ2-3, the V gene TRBV6-2 or TRBV6-3, with TRBD2 matching 15 bases. The junction had 15 bases not matched to a gene; V was cut back by 2 bases and J by 3 bases. The germline CDR1 and CDR2 sequences are MNHEY and SVGEGT. The CDR3 runs 21 residues. CDR3 loop: CASSYESSGTSGGYKTDTQYF. Written as DNA, the CDR3 is TGTGCCAGCAGTTACGAAAGCTCCGGGACTAGCGGGGGGTATAAAACAGATACGCAGTATTTT.

The DNA of the CDR3 is TGTGCCAGCAGGGGACAGGGGAGTTACAATGAGCAGTTCTTC. This sequence encodes CASRGQGSYNEQFF. The V and J genes are TRBV28 and TRBJ2-1; TRBD1 agrees at 10 bases. CDR1 and CDR2 (germline): MDHEN, SYDVKM. V lost 6 bases, J lost 4 bases, and 3 bases stayed unmatched. CDR3 length: 14 residues.

The V call is TRBV7-2, the J call TRBJ2-7, with D possibly being TRBD2 (7 bases). Looked up from germline, CDR1 is SGHTA and CDR2 is FQGNSA. CDR3 length: 16 amino acids. Deletions cut 3 bases from V and 7 bases from J, with 22 bases between. The DNA for the CDR3 is TGTGCCAGCAGCTTGTCTGTGGCGGGAGCTCAGGGGGAGCAGTACTTC. Amino acids: CASSLSVAGAQGEQYF.

This chain connects TRBV2 to TRBJ1-5; 8 bases map to TRBD1. The CDR3 extends over 14 amino acids. The junction had 2 bases not matched to a gene; V was cut back by 3 bases and J by 4 bases. Per germline, CDR1 SNHLY and CDR2 FYNNEI. The CDR3 DNA reads TGTGCCAGCAGTGAGGACAGGGTGAATCAGCCCCAGCATTTT. Translation: CASSEDRVNQPQHF.

The V call is TRBV2, the J call TRBJ2-1; TRBD1 matches 8 bases. The CDR3 sequence is 15 residues long. CDR1 SNHLY and CDR2 FYNNEI come from the germline V gene. Trimming took 2 bases from V and 4 from J; bases not matched to a gene: 4. CDR3 bases: TGTGCCAGCAGTGAACAGGGGGCGATTTACAATGAGCAGTTCTTC. This translates into CASSEQGAIYNEQFF.

This chain joins TRBV29-1 and TRBJ1-6; D remains ambiguous. Germline V CDR1 and CDR2: SQVTM, ANQGSEA. This CDR3 is built from 16 residues. Deletions cut 5 bases from V and 8 bases from J, with 22 bases between. CDR3 loop: CSVLAGISKEDSPLHF. CDR3 DNA sequence: TGCAGCGTTCTAGCCGGGATAAGCAAGGAGGATTCACCCCTCCACTTT.

The rearrangement links TRBV30 to TRBJ1-1; TRBD1 is a possible D gene (6 bases). Germline CDR1 reads GTSNPN; CDR2 reads SVGIG (reference sequence). This CDR3 has 11 amino acids. V was trimmed by 5 bases and J by 9 bases, leaving 13 bases between them. The CDR3 nucleotides read TGTGCCTGGGGAGGGGGGCGACAAGCTTTCTTT. Protein sequence: CAWGGGRQAFF.

The chain carries TRBV3-1 (or the pseudogene TRBV3-2) and TRBJ2-2; no definite D call. The V end was cut by 1 base, the J end by 3 bases, with 9 bases between. Per the germline V gene, CDR1 is LGHDT and CDR2 is YNNKEL (reference sequence). The CDR3 spans 15 residues. Written as DNA, the CDR3 is TGTGCCAGCAGCCAAGTAGCAGTGGACACCGGGGAGCTGTTTTTT. Translation gives CASSQVAVDTGELFF.

V usage is TRBV5-4 and J usage is TRBJ2-1; weak D call: TRBD1 (6 bases). This CDR3 contains 14 residues. The V end was cut by 4 bases, the J end by 6 bases, with 14 bases between. In germline, CDR1 is SGHNT, CDR2 YYREEE (reference sequence). DNA of the CDR3: TGTGCCAGCAGCCCCGGGACAAATCCCAATGAGCAGTTCTTC. It codes for CASSPGTNPNEQFF.

The rearrangement links TRBV29-1 to TRBJ1-3; maybe TRBD1 (5 bases). Trimming pared 4 bases from V and 2 bases from J, leaving 6 bases between. The germline V gene has CDR1 SQVTM and CDR2 ANQGSEA. The CDR3 loop spans 12 amino acids. The CDR3 loop reads CSVGGAGNTIYF. CDR3 sequence (DNA): TGCAGCGTTGGGGGGGCTGGAAACACCATATATTTT.

The chain recombines TRBV5-1 with TRBJ2-7, with a weak D call TRBD1 (6 bases). The CDR3 is 12 residues long. Germline-derived CDR1 and CDR2 are SGHRS and YFSETQ. V shed 7 bases and J shed 7 bases, with 15 bases lying between them. The CDR3: CASAWTVGEQYF. The CDR3, as DNA: TGCGCCAGCGCGTGGACAGTGGGTGAGCAGTACTTC. The complete variable domain, with remaining parts taken from reference TRBV5-1 and TRBJ2-7, reads KAGVTQTPRYLIKTRGQQVTLSCSPISGHRSVSWYQQTPGQGLQFLFEYFSETQRNKGNFPGRFSGRQFSNSRSEMNVSTLELGDSALYLCASAWTVGEQYFGPGTRLTVT.

This chain connects TRBV7-6 to TRBJ1-3, with 7 bases matching TRBD1. Germline trimming cut 5 bases from V and 2 bases from J; bases unmatched to any gene: 9. The CDR3 totals 16 residues. Germline CDR1 is SGHVS and CDR2 is FNYEAQ. As DNA, the CDR3 is TGTGCCAGCAGCCCGTCACAGGGGATGGCTGGAAACACCATATATTTT. Protein product: CASSPSQGMAGNTIYF.

This chain joins TRBV10-3 and TRBJ2-1, with TRBD1 identical over 10 bases. This CDR3 comprises 16 residues. Germline V lookup: CDR1 ENHRY, CDR2 SYGVKD. V was clipped by 3 bases and J by 8 bases; unmatched bases: 10. DNA of the CDR3: TGTGCCATCAGTGATCCGGGACAGGGGATCCGCGATGAGCAGTTCTTC. This codes for CAISDPGQGIRDEQFF.

In this sample, this clone turned up a few times. V and J are TRBV6-1 and TRBJ2-7; D gene uncertain. The CDR3 is 15 residues long. Germline assignment: CDR1 MNHNS and CDR2 SASEGT. Trimming left V 1 base short and J 2 bases short, with 12 bases between. CDR3 sequence (DNA): TGTGCCAGCAGTGAAGAAGTTACTGGTGCCTACGAGCAGTACTTC. This gives the protein CASSEEVTGAYEQYF.

The chain is built from TRBV5-1 and TRBJ2-7; 7 nucleotides line up with TRBD1. CDR1 is SGHRS and CDR2 is YFSETQ in the germline V gene. The CDR3 consists of 17 residues. The trim removed 4 bases at V and 6 bases at J, leaving 19 bases unmatched. CDR3 nucleotide sequence: TGCGCCAGCAGCCCGAATCGACAGGGATCGTCCGGAACCGAGCAGTACTTC. Its translation is CASSPNRQGSSGTEQYF.